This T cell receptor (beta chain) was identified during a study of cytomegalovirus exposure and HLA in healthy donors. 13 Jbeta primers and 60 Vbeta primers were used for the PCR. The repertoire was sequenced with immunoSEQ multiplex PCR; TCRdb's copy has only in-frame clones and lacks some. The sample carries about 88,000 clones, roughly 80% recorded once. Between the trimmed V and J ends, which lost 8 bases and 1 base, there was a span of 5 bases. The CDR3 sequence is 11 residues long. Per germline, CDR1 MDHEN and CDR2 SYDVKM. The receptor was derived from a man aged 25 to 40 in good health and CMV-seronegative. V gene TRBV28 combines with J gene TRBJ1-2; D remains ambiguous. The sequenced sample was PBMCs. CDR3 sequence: CASRSNYGYTF. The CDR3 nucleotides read TGTGCCAGCCGTAGTAACTATGGCTACACCTTC.